Below are 30 T cell receptor beta chains sequenced from a single sample in a study of cytotoxic CD8 clonotypes in ibrutinib-treated CLL. Using immunoSEQ multiplex PCR, the repertoire was profiled, and TCRdb retains in-frame clones only, with some absent. The profile covers about 120,000 clones, with more than 55% appearing a single time and 30% to 45% taken by the ten largest. The input for sequencing was PBMCs, taken after 24 months of ibrutinib treatment. These receptor sequences come from a human donor with chronic lymphocytic leukemia.

The genes are TRBV7-3 and TRBJ1-3; D uncertain. Trimming stripped 2 bases from V and 0 bases from J, with 8 bases between. CDR1 is SGHTA, CDR2 FQGTGA, per germline. This CDR3 spans 15 amino acids. CDR3 DNA: TGTGCCAGCAGCTTATCGTACGGCTCTGGAAACACCATATATTTT. It specifies CASSLSYGSGNTIYF.

The CDR3 region has the DNA TGTGCCAGCAGTCGTACAGGGACCTGGCGGGAGACCCAGTACTTC. Encoded protein: CASSRTGTWRETQYF. This chain connects TRBV7-3 to TRBJ2-5; maybe TRBD1 (6 bases). The V end lost 6 bases, the J end lost 5 bases, and 19 bases lay between the germline ends. Per the germline V gene, CDR1 is SGHTA and CDR2 is FQGTGA. The length of the CDR3 is 15 residues.

This clone occurred once. V usage is TRBV25-1 and J usage is TRBJ2-1; tentative D call: TRBD1 (6 bases). Germline V gene data show CDR1 as MGHDK and CDR2 as SYGVNS. Trimming pared 7 bases from V and 6 bases from J, leaving 13 bases between. This CDR3 is 13 amino acids long. Here the CDR3 DNA reads TGTGCCAGCACAGAGGGGGTCCCCAATGAGCAGTTCTTC. Protein product: CASTEGVPNEQFF.

The chain has TRBV5-6 and TRBJ2-7, with D perhaps TRBD1 (5 bases). Germline loops: CDR1 SGHDT, CDR2 YYEEEE. V lost 4 bases, J lost 4 bases, and 18 bases lay in between. The CDR3 is 15 residues long. This CDR3 is CASSKVGRALYEQYF. The CDR3 coding sequence is TGTGCCAGCAGCAAAGTGGGCAGGGCCTTGTACGAGCAGTACTTC.

The rearrangement uses TRBV4-2 and TRBJ1-2; TRBD1 matches 10 bases. The CDR3 has 15 amino acids. Per germline, CDR1 LGHNA and CDR2 YNFKEQ. J gave up 7 bases and V 1 base, and 6 bases lay outside the gene matches. CDR3 nucleotide sequence: TGTGCCAGCAGCCAAGCTGGGACAGGGGTTGGTGGCTACACCTTC. Its protein product is CASSQAGTGVGGYTF.

The V gene is TRBV27, the J gene TRBJ2-7, with TRBD1 matching over 12 bases. This CDR3 spans 14 amino acids. After removal of 10 bases from V and 7 bases from J, the junction contained 11 bases not matched to a gene. From germline, CDR1 is MNHEY and CDR2 SMNVEV (reference sequence). In DNA form, the CDR3 reads TGTGCCACTAAGACGGGACAGGGGGCGCATGAGCAGTACTTC. Its protein product is CATKTGQGAHEQYF.

The J gene is TRBJ2-3, the V gene TRBV5-1; D may be TRBD2 (7 bases). V shed 8 bases and J shed 9 bases, with 25 bases lying between them. CDR3 size: 15 residues. Germline values: CDR1 SGHRS, CDR2 YFSETQ. CDR3 sequence reads: CASGGLGGPLETQYF. For the CDR3, the DNA is TGCGCCAGTGGAGGACTAGGGGGGCCCCTAGAAACGCAGTATTTT.

The V call is TRBV7-9, the J call TRBJ2-1; 9 positions agree with TRBD1. Germline CDR1 and CDR2: SEHNR and FQNEAQ (reference sequence). The CDR3 runs 12 residues. Losses at the gene ends were 1 base for V and 15 bases for J; bases not matched to a gene: 4. The CDR3 DNA follows: TGTGCCAGCAGCTTAGTTGGGACAGGGCCGTTCTTC. Translated, it gives CASSLVGTGPFF.

This clone was observed a handful of times. The chain joins TRBV5-1 to TRBJ2-4; TRBD1 matches at 9 bases. The junction had 7 bases not matched to a gene; V was cut back by 0 bases and J by 3 bases. CDR1 SGHRS and CDR2 YFSETQ come from the germline V gene. This CDR3 is 17 amino acids long. In DNA, the CDR3 is TGCGCCAGCAGCTTGGACGGGACAGGGATGGACAAAAACATTCAGTACTTC. It is translated as CASSLDGTGMDKNIQYF.

The V call is TRBV18, the J call TRBJ1-2; D gene uncertain. Trimming took 2 bases from V and 8 from J, leaving 6 bases between them. The length of the CDR3 is 11 residues. The germline CDR1 and CDR2 sequences are KGHSH and LQKENI. CDR3 in amino acids: CASSPMEGYTF. The CDR3 nucleotides read TGTGCCAGCTCACCAATGGAGGGCTACACCTTC.

The rearrangement joins TRBV10-3 to TRBJ1-3; D gene uncertain. CDR3 length: 13 amino acids. Trimming stripped 6 bases from V and 0 bases from J, with 6 bases between. Germline V CDR1 and CDR2: ENHRY, SYGVKD. The CDR3 loop is CAIRGSSGNTIYF. For the CDR3, the DNA is TGTGCCATCAGGGGGAGCTCTGGAAACACCATATATTTT.

V is TRBV5-6 and J is TRBJ2-5, with TRBD1 identical over 8 bases. The J segment lost 1 base and the V segment lost 2 bases, leaving 1 base of the junction unmatched. Germline V lookup: CDR1 SGHDT, CDR2 YYEEEE. This CDR3 has 14 residues. The CDR3 sequence is CASSLQGVQETQYF. DNA for the CDR3: TGTGCCAGCAGCTTACAGGGGGTCCAAGAGACCCAGTACTTC.

This clone was picked up one time. The chain links TRBV5-6 to TRBJ2-5; a possible D gene is TRBD2 (6 bases). With 3 bases removed from V and 2 bases from J, the gap between germline ends came to 17 bases. The CDR3 is made up of 16 amino acids. From germline, CDR1 is SGHDT and CDR2 YYEEEE. The CDR3 DNA is TGTGCCAGCAGCTCCCGGGTGGAGGGAAAACAAGAGACCCAGTACTTC. It encodes CASSSRVEGKQETQYF.

The V gene is TRBV7-6, the J gene TRBJ2-1; possible D gene TRBD2, 6 bases. There are 13 residues in the CDR3. Germline V gene data show CDR1 as SGHVS and CDR2 as FNYEAQ. Trimming stripped 5 bases from V and 4 bases from J, with 9 bases between. This chain's CDR3 is CASSIGGYNEQFF. The CDR3 bases are TGTGCCAGCAGCATAGGAGGGTACAATGAGCAGTTCTTC.

The chain recombines TRBV27 with TRBJ1-2; perhaps TRBD1 as D (6 bases). Germline CDR1 MNHEY, CDR2 SMNVEV (reference sequence). Trimming shortened V by 6 bases and J by 4 bases, and 18 bases separated the two germline ends. CDR3 length equals 15 residues. CDR3 residues: CASRGGQIGSYGYTF. CDR3 in DNA: TGTGCCAGCAGGGGGGGACAAATAGGATCCTATGGCTACACCTTC.

V and J are TRBV4-2 and TRBJ2-3, with 9 bases lining up with TRBD2. The V gene's germline CDR1 is LGHNA and CDR2 YNFKEQ. Germline trimming cut 1 base from V and 2 bases from J; bases unmatched to any gene: 7. CDR3 size: 17 residues. DNA for the CDR3: TGTGCCAGCAGCCAAGCCCTGACTAGCGGCGCCACAGATACGCAGTATTTT. Protein product: CASSQALTSGATDTQYF.

The V gene is TRBV7-2, the J gene TRBJ2-2; no clear D gene. CDR1 is SGHTA and CDR2 is FQGNSA in the germline V gene. The germline V and J ends were trimmed by 1 base and 1 base, with 13 bases remaining between them. The CDR3 is 17 amino acids. DNA of the CDR3: TGTGCCAGCAGCTTAGAAAACCAATTAAGGAACACCGGGGAGCTGTTTTTT. As protein: CASSLENQLRNTGELFF.

V is TRBV2 and J is TRBJ1-3; perhaps TRBD1 as D (5 bases). The CDR3 covers 14 residues. The germline V gene has CDR1 SNHLY and CDR2 FYNNEI. The ends were cut back, 3 bases at V and 4 bases at J, with 10 bases in the middle. This chain's CDR3 is CASSDPAGGNTIYF. The CDR3 nucleotides are TGTGCCAGCAGTGACCCCGCAGGGGGAAACACCATATATTTT.

The V call is TRBV6-5, the J call TRBJ1-6; TRBD1 agrees at 8 bases. Germline V lookup: CDR1 MNHEY, CDR2 SVGAGI. The CDR3 has 13 residues. J was trimmed by 8 bases and V by 6 bases; bases with no gene match: 3. DNA for the CDR3: TGTGCCAGCAGAGGACAGGGTCATTCACCCCTCCACTTT. This encodes CASRGQGHSPLHF.

This clone was counted a single time. The chain has TRBV7-2 and TRBJ1-1, with D maybe TRBD1 (5 bases). The germline V gene encodes CDR1 SGHTA and CDR2 FQGNSA. The CDR3 runs 13 residues. V was cut by 2 bases and J by 9 bases, with 13 bases left in between. Here the CDR3 reads CASSLNMGRKAFF. In nucleotides, the CDR3 is TGTGCCAGCAGCTTAAATATGGGGCGCAAAGCTTTCTTT.

The chain uses TRBV6-1 and TRBJ2-1, with D unclear. V was shortened by 6 bases and J by 4 bases, with 16 bases between the two germline ends. The CDR3 has 15 amino acids. Germline V gene lookup returns CDR1 MNHNS and CDR2 SASEGT. The CDR3 nucleotides read TGTGCCAGCAGGCCAACTGGGTCTATATACAATGAGCAGTTCTTC. Encoded protein: CASRPTGSIYNEQFF.

The chain couples TRBV28 to TRBJ1-5; 9 bases fit TRBD1. Germline lookup yields CDR1 MDHEN and CDR2 SYDVKM. V lost 4 bases and J lost 7; bases outside the gene matches: 11. CDR3 size: 16 residues. The CDR3 coding sequence is TGTGCCAGCAGTTCAGGGACAGGGTTGGTCAGGCAGCCCCAGCATTTT. It translates to CASSSGTGLVRQPQHF.

The chain couples TRBV9 to TRBJ2-5; D remains ambiguous. Trimming cost V 0 bases and J 1 base, with 4 bases left between them. Germline CDR1 reads SGDLS; CDR2 reads YYNGEE. This CDR3 is 13 amino acids long. The CDR3 spells CASSVGLQETQYF. CDR3 DNA sequence: TGTGCCAGCAGCGTAGGTCTCCAAGAGACCCAGTACTTC.

This clone showed up just a few times. The chain couples TRBV27 to TRBJ1-2; D not resolved. The V gene's germline CDR1 is MNHEY and CDR2 SMNVEV (reference sequence). There are 15 residues in the CDR3. Between the trimmed V and J ends, which lost 0 bases and 2 bases, there was a span of 10 bases. CDR3 residues: CASSLSPASNYGYTF. The CDR3 region has the DNA TGTGCCAGCAGTTTATCGCCAGCATCCAACTATGGCTACACCTTC.

V gene TRBV18 combines with J gene TRBJ2-5; D remains unclear. The CDR3 consists of 14 residues. The germline CDR1 and CDR2 sequences are KGHSH and LQKENI. V was pared by 0 bases and J by 1 base, with 6 bases between. CDR3 amino acids: CASSPPVSQETQYF. The CDR3 DNA sequence: TGTGCCAGCTCACCACCTGTTAGCCAAGAGACCCAGTACTTC.

V is TRBV18 and J is TRBJ2-7, with a possible D match to TRBD1 (6 bases). Germline loops: CDR1 KGHSH, CDR2 LQKENI. CDR3 length equals 15 residues. With 3 bases removed from V and 2 bases from J, the gap between germline ends came to 14 bases. In DNA, the CDR3 is TGTGCCAGCTCACCCCCGGCAGGGGCCACCTACGAGCAGTACTTC. Translating gives CASSPPAGATYEQYF.

The chain joins TRBV7-3 to TRBJ1-1, with D uncertain. The germline gives CDR1 SGHTA, CDR2 FQGTGA. There are 15 residues in the CDR3. Trimming pared 4 bases from V and 2 bases from J, leaving 14 bases between. The CDR3 reads CASSSTSLGNTEAFF. The DNA of the CDR3 is TGTGCCAGCAGCTCGACGAGTCTGGGAAACACTGAAGCTTTCTTT.

The V and J genes are TRBV28 and TRBJ2-2, with D perhaps matching TRBD1 (6 bases). Germline CDR1 reads MDHEN; CDR2 reads SYDVKM. V was shortened by 7 bases and J by 0 bases, with 12 bases between the two germline ends. This CDR3 comprises 15 residues. The CDR3 spells CASIERGTNTGELFF. The CDR3 DNA sequence: TGTGCCAGCATCGAGAGGGGGACGAACACCGGGGAGCTGTTTTTT.

In this sample, this clone turned up once. CDR3 sequence (DNA): TGTGCCACCAGTGACGGGACAGGGCTCACTGAAGCTTTCTTT. Its protein product is CATSDGTGLTEAFF. This chain links TRBV30 with TRBJ1-1; 9 nucleotides line up with TRBD1. The CDR3 has 14 residues. V was pared by 8 bases and J by 4 bases, with 11 bases of the junction left unmatched. Germline assignment: CDR1 GTSNPN and CDR2 SVGIG (reference sequence).

V usage is TRBV5-6 and J usage is TRBJ1-1, with D possibly matching TRBD1 (5 bases). Trimming stripped 1 base from V and 7 bases from J, with 17 bases between. Germline V lookup: CDR1 SGHDT, CDR2 YYEEEE. This CDR3 is built from 15 residues. For the CDR3, the DNA is TGTGCCAGCAGCTTGTTTGACAGAGATTCGAGTGAAGCTTTCTTT. As protein: CASSLFDRDSSEAFF.